The clone carrying this T cell receptor beta chain was seen only a few times. The CDR3 spans 14 residues. CDR1 and CDR2 from the germline V gene are LNHDA and SQIVND (reference sequence). Trimming took 3 bases from V and 4 from J, leaving 13 bases between them. These data originate in a study of blood T cell repertoires in COVID-19. Study-level background: Sources were T cells, B-cell-depleted T cells, or PBMCs; the material itself was cDNA or gDNA.

Sequencing was performed with immunoSEQ multiplex PCR; in TCRdb, only in-frame clones are kept and a portion is missing. The table includes roughly 80,000 clones, roughly 90% detected once. Source material: peripheral blood. This sequence originates from a man aged 55 to 70 with acute or convalescent COVID-19. The gene calls are TRBV19 and TRBJ2-7, with D possibly being TRBD1 (6 bases). In DNA, the CDR3 is TGTGCCAGTAGTATTATGACAGGACATTACGAGCAGTACTTC. The encoded protein is CASSIMTGHYEQYF.